The entry below describes one T cell receptor (beta chain). The assay was immunoSEQ multiplex PCR, and TCRdb's table has in-frame clones only and misses some. The data hold around 62,000 clones, with approximately 84% observed a single time. Germline V lookup: CDR1 GTSNPN, CDR2 SVGIG (reference sequence). The CDR3 totals 14 residues. V lost 0 bases and J lost 4, with 11 bases in between. These data originate in a study of lymphopenia after photon versus proton radiotherapy. This clonotype originated in a man in his sixties with pancreatic cancer. The sequencing used peripheral blood, collected from a patient treated with proton-based radiotherapy. The chain uses TRBV30 and TRBJ2-3; D may be TRBD2 (5 bases). CDR3 sequence reads: CAWSVLRASDTQYF. CDR3 in DNA: TGTGCCTGGAGTGTACTGCGGGCCTCAGATACGCAGTATTTT.